A single sample gave rise to the 32 T cell receptor beta chains below, sequenced in a study of T cells after yellow fever vaccination (dated by TCRdb to about 2019). To prepare the library, 5' RACE was applied. Sequencing relied on an Illumina NovaSeq 6000. TCRdb redid the processing of the public reads, applying fastp at Q25 and MiXCR, and retained in-frame beta chains. Identical CDR3 protein sequences are pooled into one entry, listed with their most common genes and DNA. Recorded for this sample are 150,000 to 200,000 distinct CDR3 sequences; roughly 9% of them occurred a single time. Around 35% of the sample is held by the ten biggest clonotypes. Taken with the paper, the label for treatment or condition translates to: live attenuated yellow fever vaccine strain. This material consisted of CD8+ T cells sorted from PBMCs, taken 45 days after the yellow fever booster vaccination. These receptors came from a man younger than 35 who received the YFV17D yellow fever vaccine.

At least ten counts were recorded for this clonotype. The chain employs TRBV20-1 and TRBJ2-2; the D gene is possibly TRBD1 (6 bases). V lost 6 bases, J lost 2 bases, and 13 bases lay in between. The CDR3 is 14 amino acids. Germline V gives CDR1 DFQATT, CDR2 SNEGSKA (reference sequence). This chain's CDR3 is CSAAGTTNTGELFF. The CDR3 DNA reads TGCAGTGCCGCCGGGACAACTAACACCGGGGAGCTGTTTTTT.

This clonotype was counted a few times. The chain carries TRBV9 and TRBJ2-1; D uncertain. Trimming pared 0 bases from V and 3 bases from J, leaving 13 bases between. The CDR3 totals 16 residues. Germline V gives CDR1 SGDLS, CDR2 YYNGEE. The CDR3 DNA is TGTGCCAGCAGCGTAGGTGGACCACCTCGCTACAATGAGCAGTTCTTC. Protein: CASSVGGPPRYNEQFF.

The chain joins TRBV7-2 to TRBJ1-1; D is uncertain. Per germline, CDR1 SGHTA and CDR2 FQGNSA. The CDR3 runs 14 residues. V lost 4 bases, J lost 8 bases, and 17 bases lay in between. The CDR3 coding sequence is TGTGCCAGCAGCTCCTTATGGGAAGAGGCCGAAGCTTTCTTT. Protein sequence: CASSSLWEEAEAFF.

This clonotype was detected a few times. This chain connects TRBV5-1 to TRBJ2-1; D perhaps matches TRBD2 (7 bases). With 4 bases removed from V and 0 bases from J, the gap between germline ends came to 20 bases. Germline CDR1 is SGHRS and CDR2 is YFSETQ. The CDR3 is 18 residues long. The CDR3 nucleotides read TGCGCCAGCAGCCCCCTAGGGGGGGTCGTAAGCTCCTACAATGAGCAGTTCTTC. This encodes CASSPLGGVVSSYNEQFF.

V and J are TRBV4-1 and TRBJ2-3; possibly TRBD2 for D (6 bases). This CDR3 contains 16 residues. Trimming took 1 base from V and 6 from J, leaving 17 bases between them. The germline gives CDR1 MGHRA, CDR2 YSYEKL. CDR3 region: CASSQGDGGSRDTQYF. In DNA, the CDR3 is TGCGCCAGCAGCCAAGGGGACGGGGGAAGTCGGGATACGCAGTATTTT.

This clonotype is medium-sized by share. The J gene is TRBJ2-3, the V gene TRBV5-1; 11 bases map to TRBD2. Trimming took 0 bases from V and 4 from J; bases not matched to a gene: 10. The CDR3 covers 18 residues. CDR1 SGHRS and CDR2 YFSETQ come from the germline V gene. CDR3 region: CASSLASASGGRSDTQYF. CDR3 bases: TGCGCCAGCAGCTTGGCCTCGGCTAGCGGGGGGCGATCAGATACGCAGTATTTT.

This rearrangement joins TRBV7-6 to TRBJ2-1; TRBD2 matches 10 bases. The trim removed 8 bases at V and 9 bases at J, leaving 10 bases unmatched. CDR3 length equals 14 residues. Germline V CDR1 and CDR2: SGHVS, FNYEAQ. This chain's CDR3 is CASLPLAGAGEQFF. Written as DNA, the CDR3 is TGTGCCAGCCTGCCCCTAGCGGGGGCGGGTGAGCAGTTCTTC.

The rearrangement links TRBV19 to TRBJ2-3; D might be TRBD1 (5 bases). Trimming pared 7 bases from V and 6 bases from J, leaving 8 bases between. Germline CDR1 LNHDA, CDR2 SQIVND (reference sequence). The CDR3 extends over 11 amino acids. DNA of the CDR3: TGTGCCAGTATCCACAGGGATACGCAGTATTTT. It specifies CASIHRDTQYF.

This clonotype was seen ten or more times. V gene TRBV7-9 combines with J gene TRBJ1-1; D is uncertain. The CDR3 covers 12 residues. V dropped 0 bases and J dropped 8 bases, with 7 bases sitting between them. From germline, CDR1 is SEHNR and CDR2 FQNEAQ (reference sequence). The CDR3 is CASSLAVAEAFF. As DNA, the CDR3 is TGTGCCAGCAGCTTAGCGGTGGCAGAAGCTTTCTTT.

This clonotype was seen many times. The chain carries TRBV5-1 and TRBJ2-7; TRBD1 might be the D (6 bases). The CDR3 runs 15 residues. Germline CDR1 SGHRS, CDR2 YFSETQ. The V and J ends lost 4 bases and 3 bases respectively, with 17 bases between them. The CDR3 nucleotides are TGCGCCAGCAGCATCGGTTCCGGGACATTCTACGAGCAGTACGTC. This sequence encodes CASSIGSGTFYEQYV.

This clonotype was seen more than once but under ten times. This chain uses TRBV4-1 with TRBJ2-7, with no clear D. The CDR3 totals 14 residues. CDR1 and CDR2 from the germline V gene are MGHRA and YSYEKL. V lost 1 base to trimming and J lost 2 bases, with 9 bases between them. The CDR3 DNA sequence: TGCGCCAGCAGCCAAGGGCAAAGTACCTACGAGCAGTACTTC. Protein: CASSQGQSTYEQYF.

This clonotype showed up just a few times. The chain couples TRBV9 to TRBJ2-2; no reliable D call. The CDR3 spans 12 residues. Germline CDR1 is SGDLS and CDR2 is YYNGEE. V shed 7 bases and J shed 5 bases, with 9 bases lying between them. CDR3 amino acids: CASGRVTGELFF. DNA for the CDR3: TGTGCCAGCGGACGTGTTACCGGGGAGCTGTTTTTT.

V and J are TRBV11-2 and TRBJ2-3; possibly TRBD1 or TRBD2 for D (5 bases each). Germline CDR1 SGHAT, CDR2 FQNNGV. CDR3 length: 14 residues. V lost 5 bases, J lost 6 bases, and 15 bases lay in between. The CDR3 spells CASSPGTGRDTQYF. The CDR3 region has the DNA TGTGCCAGCAGCCCCGGGACCGGTCGGGATACGCAGTATTTT.

This clonotype was detected only a few times. The chain recombines TRBV28 with TRBJ2-2; tentative D call: TRBD1 (5 bases). CDR3 length: 16 residues. With 5 bases removed from V and 0 bases from J, the gap between germline ends came to 13 bases. Per germline, CDR1 MDHEN and CDR2 SYDVKM. The CDR3, as DNA: TGTGCCAGCAGTCCGCGGACATCTTCGAACACCGGGGAGCTGTTTTTT. Translated, it gives CASSPRTSSNTGELFF.

This clonotype was counted only a few times. The rearrangement links TRBV2 to TRBJ2-1; 9 bases fit TRBD1. V shed 3 bases and J 8 bases; nucleotides not matched to a gene: 17. CDR3 size: 18 residues. The V gene's germline CDR1 is SNHLY and CDR2 FYNNEI. The CDR3 protein is CASSDIGAGTGSMDEQFF. CDR3 nucleotide sequence: TGTGCCAGCAGTGACATTGGGGCGGGGACAGGGTCGATGGATGAGCAGTTCTTC.

At least ten counts were recorded for this clonotype. This chain links TRBV4-3 with TRBJ2-3, with 9 nucleotides matching TRBD2. The germline V gene encodes CDR1 LGHNA and CDR2 YSLEER. V gave up 4 bases and J gave up 13 bases; unmatched junction bases: 9. The CDR3 is 13 amino acids. CDR3 bases: TGCGCCAGCAGCCCCGATAGCGGGGGTATTGAGTATTTT. Translating it yields CASSPDSGGIEYF.

This clonotype has a handful of counts. V usage is TRBV28 and J usage is TRBJ2-2, with D possibly TRBD1 on 6 matching bases. From germline, CDR1 is MDHEN and CDR2 SYDVKM. Trimming took 6 bases from V and 6 from J, leaving 14 bases between them. The CDR3 covers 14 residues. The DNA of the CDR3 is TGTGCCAGCAGAAGAGACAGGCCCCCCGGGGAGCTGTTTTTT. It encodes CASRRDRPPGELFF. Drawing the rest from reference TRBV28 and TRBJ2-2, the complete variable domain is DVKVTQSSRYLVKRTGEKVFLECVQDMDHENMFWYRQDPGLGLRLIYFSYDVKMKEKGDIPEGYSVSREKKERFSLILESASTNQTSMYLCASRRDRPPGELFFGEGSRLTVL.

The V and J genes are TRBV9 and TRBJ2-1; 8 bases map to TRBD2. J lost 2 bases, V lost 2 bases, and 3 bases had no gene match. Looked up from germline, CDR1 is SGDLS and CDR2 is YYNGEE. The CDR3 length is 15 residues. Written as DNA, the CDR3 is TGTGCCAGCAGCGTTAGCGGGGTGACCTACAATGAGCAGTTCTTC. Protein: CASSVSGVTYNEQFF. The variable domain in full, with the rest retrieved from reference TRBV9 and TRBJ2-1, is DSGVTQTPKHLITATGQRVTLRCSPRSGDLSVYWYQQSLDQGLQFLIQYYNGEERAKGNILERFSAQQFPDLHSELNLSSLELGDSALYFCASSVSGVTYNEQFFGPGTRLTVL.

The chain uses TRBV5-1 and TRBJ2-7; possibly TRBD1 for D (6 bases). The CDR3 sequence is 15 residues long. V dropped 2 bases and J dropped 2 bases, with 14 bases sitting between them. Germline lookup yields CDR1 SGHRS and CDR2 YFSETQ. DNA for the CDR3: TGCGCCAGCAGCTTAGGGCAGGGGATCCCCTACGAGCAGTACTTC. Its protein is CASSLGQGIPYEQYF.

This clonotype came up a few times. The chain is built from TRBV4-1 and TRBJ1-1, with D possibly matching TRBD1 (5 bases). V gave up 0 bases and J gave up 11 bases, with 13 bases separating them. Germline assignment: CDR1 MGHRA and CDR2 YSYEKL. CDR3 length: 13 residues. As DNA, the CDR3 is TGCGCCAGCAGCCAAGATGGGGCGGGGGAGGCTTTCTTT. This translates into CASSQDGAGEAFF.

This chain connects TRBV10-3 to TRBJ2-3; D not certain. V lost 7 bases and J lost 2, with 10 bases in between. The germline V gene has CDR1 ENHRY and CDR2 SYGVKD. This CDR3 is 13 amino acids long. CDR3 nucleotides: TGTGCCATCACGAGCTACCCCACAGATACGCAGTATTTT. Residues: CAITSYPTDTQYF.

The gene calls are TRBV9 and TRBJ2-3, with no clear D. V was cut by 3 bases and J by 2 bases, with 13 bases left in between. Germline values: CDR1 SGDLS, CDR2 YYNGEE. The CDR3 is 15 residues long. The CDR3 sequence is CASSEDSGSTDTQYF. The CDR3 nucleotides are TGTGCCAGCAGCGAGGATTCCGGGTCCACAGATACGCAGTATTTT.

With regard to this clonotype: One junction end disagrees with the germline gene, perhaps due to a read error. The gene calls are TRBV6-6 and TRBJ1-1, with 7 bases that match TRBD1. CDR1 and CDR2 (germline): MNHNY, SVGAGI (reference sequence). This CDR3 is 15 amino acids long. The CDR3 spells CSSRPPGTAGNEAFF. The CDR3 region has the DNA TGTTCCAGCAGGCCCCCTGGGACAGCGGGAAATGAAGCTTTCTTT.

The DNA of the CDR3 is TGTGCCAGCCAACTAAACAGGGGTTATGAGCAGTTCTTC. Amino acid sequence: CASQLNRGYEQFF. The genes are TRBV7-3 and TRBJ2-1; 7 bases align to TRBD1. This CDR3 spans 13 amino acids. J gave up 8 bases and V 8 bases, and 9 bases lay outside the gene matches. Germline CDR1 reads SGHTA; CDR2 reads FQGTGA. The full variable domain, with the rest looked up from reference TRBV7-3 and TRBJ2-1, is GAGVSQTPSNKVTEKGKYVELRCDPISGHTALYWYRQSLGQGPEFLIYFQGTGAADDSGLPNDRFFAVRPEGSVSTLKIQRTERGDSAVYLCASQLNRGYEQFFGPGTRLTVL.

There are many counts of this clonotype. The rearrangement uses TRBV6-2 or TRBV6-3 and TRBJ1-5; unclear D gene. With 5 bases removed from V and 4 bases from J, the gap between germline ends came to 15 bases. There are 15 residues in the CDR3. Germline V gene data show CDR1 as MNHEY and CDR2 as SVGEGT. CDR3 bases: TGTGCCAGCAGTACTCTCAAAGTGTTGAATCAGCCCCAGCATTTT. It translates to CASSTLKVLNQPQHF.

The rearrangement links TRBV6-6 to TRBJ1-5, with D possibly matching TRBD1 (5 bases). CDR3 length equals 13 residues. Germline V CDR1 and CDR2: MNHNY, SVGAGI (reference sequence). The V end lost 6 bases, the J end lost 2 bases, and 8 bases lay between the germline ends. The CDR3 sequence is CASRQGGNQPQHF. CDR3 DNA sequence: TGTGCCAGCAGGCAGGGCGGCAATCAGCCCCAGCATTTT.

This chain joins TRBV4-1 and TRBJ2-1; the D is unclear. This CDR3 contains 17 residues. V was cut by 4 bases and J by 4 bases, with 20 bases left in between. The germline V gene encodes CDR1 MGHRA and CDR2 YSYEKL. The CDR3 loop reads CASSPHPSDGIYNEQFF. CDR3 DNA sequence: TGCGCCAGCAGCCCTCACCCCTCCGATGGGATATACAATGAGCAGTTCTTC.

This sequence joins TRBV7-9 and TRBJ1-4; D is unclear. Between the trimmed V and J ends, which lost 5 bases and 4 bases, there was a span of 8 bases. CDR1 and CDR2 (germline): SEHNR, FQNEAQ (reference sequence). The CDR3 contains 13 residues. DNA for the CDR3: TGTGCCAGCAGCCATGACGGTAATGAAAAACTGTTTTTT. Its protein product is CASSHDGNEKLFF. The variable domain in full, with the rest retrieved from reference TRBV7-9 and TRBJ1-4, is DTGVSQNPRHKITKRGQNVTFRCDPISEHNRLYWYRQTLGQGPEFLTYFQNEAQLEKSRLLSDRFSAERPKGSFSTLEIQRTEQGDSAMYLCASSHDGNEKLFFGSGTQLSVL.

This clonotype was seen a few times. The chain employs TRBV3-1 and TRBJ2-3, with TRBD2 identical over 8 bases. CDR3 length: 16 amino acids. Germline assignment: CDR1 LGHDT and CDR2 YNNKEL (reference sequence). V shed 0 bases and J 5 bases; nucleotides not matched to a gene: 7. The CDR3: CASSQETRGGEDTQYF. Here the CDR3 DNA reads TGTGCCAGCAGCCAAGAGACACGGGGGGGCGAAGATACGCAGTATTTT.

The chain carries TRBV7-6 and TRBJ1-3, with TRBD1 identical over 7 bases. V was pared by 6 bases and J by 7 bases, with 12 bases of the junction left unmatched. The CDR3 covers 15 residues. Germline V gene data show CDR1 as SGHVS and CDR2 as FNYEAQ. Here the CDR3 reads CASRPTTGELNTIYF. The CDR3 DNA sequence: TGTGCCAGCAGACCTACTACAGGGGAACTTAACACCATATATTTT.

This clonotype was seen a handful of times. V and J are TRBV6-2 or TRBV6-3 and TRBJ1-1, with D possibly being TRBD1 (5 bases). V lost 4 bases and J lost 4, with 13 bases in between. The CDR3 loop spans 14 amino acids. Germline V gene sequence: CDR1 MNHEY, CDR2 SVGEGT. CDR3 in DNA: TGTGCCAGCAGTTTGGAGGGCGGGGGCACTGAAGCTTTCTTT. This codes for CASSLEGGGTEAFF.

The chain combines TRBV6-5 with TRBJ2-2, with D tentatively TRBD1 (5 bases). V lost 7 bases to trimming and J lost 4 bases, with 16 bases between them. In germline, CDR1 is MNHEY, CDR2 SVGAGI. The CDR3 runs to 15 residues. CDR3 coding DNA: TGTGCCAGCACCCTGAGACAGCCGGGCACCGGGGAGCTGTTTTTT. Translating gives CASTLRQPGTGELFF.